One sample yielded the 12 T cell receptor beta chains listed below, sequenced in a study of blood T cell repertoires in COVID-19. The protocol was immunoSEQ multiplex PCR, while the TCRdb copy is restricted to in-frame clones and leaves out a portion. The table records hundreds of thousands of clones, around nine tenths of them present only once. The sequenced sample consisted of peripheral blood. The receptors stem from a man aged 55 to 70 who had recovered from COVID-19.

This sequence joins TRBV7-2 and TRBJ1-2, with D unclear. This CDR3 spans 13 amino acids. The germline V gene has CDR1 SGHTA and CDR2 FQGNSA. Trimming took off 0 bases at V and 8 bases at J, with 10 bases between the two ends. This CDR3 reads CASSLAGAVGYTF. The CDR3 coding sequence is TGTGCCAGCAGCTTAGCTGGAGCGGTAGGCTACACCTTC.

J is TRBJ2-2 and V is TRBV7-2; D possibly corresponds to TRBD2 (6 bases). The CDR3 sequence is 14 residues long. Looked up from germline, CDR1 is SGHTA and CDR2 is FQGNSA. The V gene lost 6 bases and the J gene lost 2 bases, with 10 bases spanning the gap. The CDR3 reads CASSRDSNTGELFF. The CDR3 DNA reads TGTGCCAGCAGTCGGGACTCCAACACCGGGGAGCTGTTTTTT.

This clone was detected once. The genes are TRBV5-1 and TRBJ2-3; D ambiguous. Germline lookup yields CDR1 SGHRS and CDR2 YFSETQ. Trimming cost V 5 bases and J 2 bases, with 9 bases left between them. The CDR3 extends over 13 amino acids. In nucleotides, the CDR3 is TGCGCCAGCAGAAGACTCGACACAGATACGCAGTATTTT. Amino acids: CASRRLDTDTQYF.

This sequence joins TRBV7-3 and TRBJ2-3; 11 nucleotides line up with TRBD2. The length of the CDR3 is 15 residues. With V trimmed by 3 bases and J by 4 bases, 3 bases remained unmatched. In germline, CDR1 is SGHTA, CDR2 FQGTGA. CDR3: CASSFLGLAADTQYF. In DNA, the CDR3 is TGTGCCAGCAGCTTCTTGGGACTAGCGGCAGATACGCAGTATTTT. The full variable domain, completed using reference TRBV7-3 and TRBJ2-3, is GAGVSQTPSNKVTEKGKYVELRCDPISGHTALYWYRQSLGQGPEFLIYFQGTGAADDSGLPNDRFFAVRPEGSVSTLKIQRTERGDSAVYLCASSFLGLAADTQYFGPGTRLTVL.

The chain has TRBV6-5 and TRBJ2-7; a possible D gene is TRBD1 (5 bases). Trimming shortened V by 6 bases and J by 3 bases, and 15 bases separated the two germline ends. This CDR3 region has 14 residues. Germline loops: CDR1 MNHEY, CDR2 SVGAGI. CDR3 loop: CASSQGSEYYEQYF. Written as DNA, the CDR3 is TGTGCCAGCAGCCAGGGCTCGGAGTACTACGAGCAGTACTTC.

The rearrangement joins TRBV9 to TRBJ1-6; TRBD1 matches 8 bases. CDR1 is SGDLS and CDR2 is YYNGEE in the germline V gene. This CDR3 has 16 residues. V shed 4 bases and J 9 bases; nucleotides not matched to a gene: 12. The CDR3: CASSPGGQGGRSPLHF. The CDR3 coding sequence is TGTGCCAGCAGCCCAGGCGGACAGGGTGGACGTTCACCCCTCCACTTT.

The rearrangement links TRBV28 to TRBJ1-1; D is ambiguous. Between the trimmed V and J ends, which lost 2 bases and 0 bases, there was a span of 7 bases. There are 14 residues in the CDR3. CDR1 MDHEN and CDR2 SYDVKM come from the germline V gene. DNA for the CDR3: TGTGCCAGCAGTTTAATCGGGATGAACACTGAAGCTTTCTTT. Translated, it gives CASSLIGMNTEAFF.

The chain couples TRBV19 to TRBJ2-1, with TRBD2 matching over 13 bases. With 6 bases clipped from V and 0 bases from J, the junction kept 14 bases outside the gene matches. CDR1 and CDR2 (germline): LNHDA, SQIVND (reference sequence). This CDR3 has 20 residues. CDR3 DNA sequence: TGTGCCAGTAGGGTACCGCCGGGACTAGCGGGATCGAGCTCCTACAATGAGCAGTTCTTC. Translated, it gives CASRVPPGLAGSSSYNEQFF.

The V call is TRBV4-1, the J call TRBJ2-5; TRBD2 agrees at 10 bases. Looked up from germline, CDR1 is MGHRA and CDR2 is YSYEKL. CDR3 size: 16 residues. With 0 bases clipped from V and 6 bases from J, the junction kept 7 bases outside the gene matches. The CDR3 protein is CASSQDGSGRAKTQYF. CDR3 nucleotides: TGCGCCAGCAGCCAAGATGGGAGCGGGAGGGCAAAGACCCAGTACTTC.

The chain joins TRBV6-1 to TRBJ1-3; TRBD1 is a possible D gene (6 bases). Deletions cut 0 bases from V and 3 bases from J, with 12 bases between. This CDR3 has 16 residues. Germline CDR1 is MNHNS and CDR2 is SASEGT. CDR3 loop: CASSEARGASGNTIYF. The CDR3 DNA reads as TGTGCCAGCAGTGAAGCGCGGGGGGCCAGTGGAAACACCATATATTTT.

This rearrangement joins TRBV11-3 to TRBJ2-7; D uncertain. The CDR3 consists of 13 residues. V gave up 1 base and J gave up 0 bases, with 4 bases separating them. The germline V gene encodes CDR1 SGHNT and CDR2 YENEEA. The CDR3 sequence: CASSLAVSYEQYF. Written as DNA, the CDR3 is TGTGCCAGCAGCTTAGCCGTCTCCTACGAGCAGTACTTC.

The rearrangement joins TRBV30 to TRBJ2-1, with D possibly being TRBD2 (5 bases). Germline V gene sequence: CDR1 GTSNPN, CDR2 SVGIG (reference sequence). V was shortened by 0 bases and J by 9 bases, with 15 bases between the two germline ends. The CDR3 extends over 14 amino acids. For the CDR3, the DNA is TGTGCCTGGAGTGTGGTAGTAGCGATCGGTGAGCAGTTCTTC. Translating it yields CAWSVVVAIGEQFF.